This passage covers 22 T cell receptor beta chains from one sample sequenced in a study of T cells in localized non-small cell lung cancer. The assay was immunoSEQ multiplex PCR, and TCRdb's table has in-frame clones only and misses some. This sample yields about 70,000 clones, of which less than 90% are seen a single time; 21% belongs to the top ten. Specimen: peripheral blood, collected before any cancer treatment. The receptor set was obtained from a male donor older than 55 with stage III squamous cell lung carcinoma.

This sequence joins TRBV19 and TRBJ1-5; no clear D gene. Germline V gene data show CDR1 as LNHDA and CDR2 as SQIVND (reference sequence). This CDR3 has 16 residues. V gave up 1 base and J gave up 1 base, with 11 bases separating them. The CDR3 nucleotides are TGTGCCAGTAGTATAGTTAGGGTATTGAGCAATCAGCCCCAGCATTTT. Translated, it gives CASSIVRVLSNQPQHF.

In nucleotides, the CDR3 is TGTGCCAGCAGCTTGGGTCGGGACAGGGGAATGGGCCAAGAGACCCAGTACTTC. Its protein is CASSLGRDRGMGQETQYF. This chain links TRBV11-2 with TRBJ2-5; 10 nucleotides align to TRBD1. The length of the CDR3 is 18 residues. The germline gives CDR1 SGHAT, CDR2 FQNNGV. Losses at the gene ends were 3 bases for V and 1 base for J; bases not matched to a gene: 11. Full variable domain (outside the CDR3, taken from reference TRBV11-2 and TRBJ2-5): EAGVAQSPRYKIIEKRQSVAFWCNPISGHATLYWYQQILGQGPKLLIQFQNNGVVDDSQLPKDRFSAERLKGVDSTLKIQPAKLEDSAVYLCASSLGRDRGMGQETQYFGPGTRLLVL.

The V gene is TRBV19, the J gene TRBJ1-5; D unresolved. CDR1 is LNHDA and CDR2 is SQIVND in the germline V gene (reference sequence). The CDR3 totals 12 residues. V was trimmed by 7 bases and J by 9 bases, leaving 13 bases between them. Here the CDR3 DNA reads TGTGCCAGTAAAGAGAGGCCCGGGCCCCAGCATTTT. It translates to CASKERPGPQHF.

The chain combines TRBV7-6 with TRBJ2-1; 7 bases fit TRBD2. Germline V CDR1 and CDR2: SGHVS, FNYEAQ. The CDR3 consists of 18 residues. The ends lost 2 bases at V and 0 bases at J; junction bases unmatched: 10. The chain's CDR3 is CASSLLGLRGSSYNEQFF. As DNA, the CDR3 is TGTGCCAGCAGCTTATTAGGCTTACGCGGGAGCTCCTACAATGAGCAGTTCTTC.

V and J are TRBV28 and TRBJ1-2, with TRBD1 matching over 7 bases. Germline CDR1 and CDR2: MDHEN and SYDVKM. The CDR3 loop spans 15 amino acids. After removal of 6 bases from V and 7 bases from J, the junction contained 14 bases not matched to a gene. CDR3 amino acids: CASSLTETGIGGYTF. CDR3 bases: TGTGCCAGCAGCCTCACAGAGACAGGGATCGGTGGCTACACCTTC.

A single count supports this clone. The CDR3 region has the DNA TGTGCCAGCAGCCGAGCCAAAAACATTCAGTACTTC. This gives the protein CASSRAKNIQYF. This rearrangement joins TRBV7-9 to TRBJ2-4; D unclear. The CDR3 is made up of 12 amino acids. Germline V gene sequence: CDR1 SEHNR, CDR2 FQNEAQ (reference sequence). Trimming removed 5 bases at V and 0 bases at J, with 2 bases between.

As DNA, the CDR3 is TGTGCCAGCACCACGGGCTGGGATGAGCAGTACTTC. Amino acids: CASTTGWDEQYF. The V gene is TRBV6-5, the J gene TRBJ2-7; D not resolved. V was trimmed by 7 bases and J by 7 bases, leaving 14 bases between them. The CDR3 totals 12 residues. Germline-derived CDR1 and CDR2 are MNHEY and SVGAGI.

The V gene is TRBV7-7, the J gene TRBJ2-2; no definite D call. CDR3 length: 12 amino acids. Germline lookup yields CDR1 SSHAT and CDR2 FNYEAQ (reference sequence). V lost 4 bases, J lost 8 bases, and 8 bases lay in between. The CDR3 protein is CASSSEWGELFF. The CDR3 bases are TGTGCCAGCAGCTCAGAGTGGGGGGAGCTGTTTTTT.

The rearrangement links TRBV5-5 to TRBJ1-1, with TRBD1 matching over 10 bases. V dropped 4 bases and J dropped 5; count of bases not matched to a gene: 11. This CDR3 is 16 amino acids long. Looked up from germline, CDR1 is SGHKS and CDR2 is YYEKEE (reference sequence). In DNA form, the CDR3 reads TGTGCCAGCAGCCTGCGGGCTGACAGGGGGCTTACTGAAGCTTTCTTT. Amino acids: CASSLRADRGLTEAFF.

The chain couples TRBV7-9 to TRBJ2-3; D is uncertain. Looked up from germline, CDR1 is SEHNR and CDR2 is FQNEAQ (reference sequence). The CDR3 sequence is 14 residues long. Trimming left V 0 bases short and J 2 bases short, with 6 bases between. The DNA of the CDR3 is TGTGCCAGCAGCTTAGCGGGCTACACAGATACGCAGTATTTT. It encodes CASSLAGYTDTQYF. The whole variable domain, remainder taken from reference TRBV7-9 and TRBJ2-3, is DTGVSQNPRHKITKRGQNVTFRCDPISEHNRLYWYRQTLGQGPEFLTYFQNEAQLEKSRLLSDRFSAERPKGSFSTLEIQRTEQGDSAMYLCASSLAGYTDTQYFGPGTRLTVL.

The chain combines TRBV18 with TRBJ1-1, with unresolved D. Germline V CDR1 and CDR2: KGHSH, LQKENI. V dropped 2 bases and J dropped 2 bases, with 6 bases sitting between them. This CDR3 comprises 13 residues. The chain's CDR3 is CASSPMANTEAFF. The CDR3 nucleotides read TGTGCCAGCTCACCAATGGCAAACACTGAAGCTTTCTTT. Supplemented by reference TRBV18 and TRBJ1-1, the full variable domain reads NAGVMQNPRHLVRRRGQEARLRCSPMKGHSHVYWYRQLPEEGLKFMVYLQKENIIDESGMPKERFSAEFPKEGPSILRIQQVVRGDSAAYFCASSPMANTEAFFGQGTRLTVV.

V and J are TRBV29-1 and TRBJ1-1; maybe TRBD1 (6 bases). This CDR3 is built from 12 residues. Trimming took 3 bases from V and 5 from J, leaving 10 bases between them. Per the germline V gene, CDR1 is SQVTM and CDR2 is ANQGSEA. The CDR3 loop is CSVDGGRTEAFF. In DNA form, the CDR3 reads TGCAGCGTTGACGGGGGCAGGACTGAAGCTTTCTTT.

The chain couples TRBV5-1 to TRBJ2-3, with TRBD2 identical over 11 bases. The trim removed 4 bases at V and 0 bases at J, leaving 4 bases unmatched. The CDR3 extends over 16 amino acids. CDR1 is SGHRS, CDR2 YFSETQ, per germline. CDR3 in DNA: TGCGCCAGCAGCCCCCTAGCGGGGGGTAGCACAGATACGCAGTATTTT. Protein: CASSPLAGGSTDTQYF.

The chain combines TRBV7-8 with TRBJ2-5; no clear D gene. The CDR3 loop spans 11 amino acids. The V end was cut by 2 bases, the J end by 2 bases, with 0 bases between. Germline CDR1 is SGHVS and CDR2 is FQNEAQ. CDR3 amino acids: CASSLQETQYF. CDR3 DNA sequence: TGTGCCAGCAGCTTACAAGAGACCCAGTACTTC.

For the CDR3, the DNA is TGTGCCAGCAGTTTGTTGGCGGCCTCTAATGAAAAACTGTTTTTT. Residues: CASSLLAASNEKLFF. V gene TRBV28 combines with J gene TRBJ1-4, with unresolved D. Germline CDR1 reads MDHEN; CDR2 reads SYDVKM. V lost 3 bases, J lost 3 bases, and 11 bases lay in between. CDR3 length equals 15 residues.

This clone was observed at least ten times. Here the CDR3 DNA reads TGCGCCAGCAGCCGAGGACAGGGGGCTCTCTCGGGTTATGGCTACACCTTC. Protein: CASSRGQGALSGYGYTF. The chain is built from TRBV5-1 and TRBJ1-2; 11 nucleotides match TRBD1. The CDR3 contains 17 residues. Unmatched junction bases numbered 13, after V lost 4 bases and J lost 5 bases. CDR1 is SGHRS, CDR2 YFSETQ, per germline.

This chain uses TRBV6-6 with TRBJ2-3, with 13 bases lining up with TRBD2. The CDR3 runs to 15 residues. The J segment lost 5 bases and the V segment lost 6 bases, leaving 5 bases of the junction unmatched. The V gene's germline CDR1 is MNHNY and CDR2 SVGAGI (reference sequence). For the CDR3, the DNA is TGTGCCAGCAGACTAGCGGGGGGGCGTGGAGATACGCAGTATTTT. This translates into CASRLAGGRGDTQYF.

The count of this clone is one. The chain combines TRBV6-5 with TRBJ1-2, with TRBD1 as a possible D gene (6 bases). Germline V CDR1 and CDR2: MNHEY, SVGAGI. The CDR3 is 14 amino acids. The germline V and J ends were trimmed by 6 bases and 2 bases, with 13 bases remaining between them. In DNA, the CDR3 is TGTGCCAGCAGCTACCGGACAGAAAACTATGGCTACACCTTC. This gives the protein CASSYRTENYGYTF.

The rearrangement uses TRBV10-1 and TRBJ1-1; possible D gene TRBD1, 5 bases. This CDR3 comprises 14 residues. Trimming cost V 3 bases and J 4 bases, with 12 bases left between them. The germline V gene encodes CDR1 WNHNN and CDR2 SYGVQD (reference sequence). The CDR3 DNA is TGCGCCAGCAGTGAATATCGGGGGAGCACTGAAGCTTTCTTT. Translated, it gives CASSEYRGSTEAFF.

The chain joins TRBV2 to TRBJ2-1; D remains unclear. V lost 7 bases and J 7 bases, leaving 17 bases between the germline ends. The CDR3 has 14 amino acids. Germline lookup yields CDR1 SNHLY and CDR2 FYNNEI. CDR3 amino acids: CASNPGYTANEQFF. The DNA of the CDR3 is TGTGCCAGCAATCCCGGTTACACCGCAAATGAGCAGTTCTTC. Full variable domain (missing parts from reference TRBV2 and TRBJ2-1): EPEVTQTPSHQVTQMGQEVILRCVPISNHLYFYWYRQILGQKVEFLVSFYNNEISEKSEIFDDQFSVERPDGSNFTLKIRSTKLEDSAMYFCASNPGYTANEQFFGPGTRLTVL.

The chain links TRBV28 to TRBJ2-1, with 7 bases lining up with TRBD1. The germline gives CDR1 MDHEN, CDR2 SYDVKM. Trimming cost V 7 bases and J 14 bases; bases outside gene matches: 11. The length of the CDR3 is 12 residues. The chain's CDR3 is CASTRRTTGKFF. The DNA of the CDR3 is TGTGCCAGCACCAGAAGGACGACAGGGAAGTTCTTC.

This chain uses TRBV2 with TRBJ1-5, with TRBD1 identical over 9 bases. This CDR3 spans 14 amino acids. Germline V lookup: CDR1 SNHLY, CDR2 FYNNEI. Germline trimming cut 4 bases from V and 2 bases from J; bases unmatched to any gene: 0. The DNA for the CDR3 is TGTGCCAGCAGTGGACAGGGGGGCAATCAGCCCCAGCATTTT. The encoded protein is CASSGQGGNQPQHF. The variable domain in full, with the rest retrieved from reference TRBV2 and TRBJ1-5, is EPEVTQTPSHQVTQMGQEVILRCVPISNHLYFYWYRQILGQKVEFLVSFYNNEISEKSEIFDDQFSVERPDGSNFTLKIRSTKLEDSAMYFCASSGQGGNQPQHFGDGTRLSIL.